A single sample is the source of the 20 T cell receptor beta chains below, sequenced in a study of blood T cell repertoires in COVID-19. The protocol was immunoSEQ multiplex PCR, while the TCRdb copy is restricted to in-frame clones and leaves out a portion. The sample yields some 250,000 clones, 86% seen once. The sample taken for sequencing was peripheral blood. All receptors derive from a man aged 55 to 70 with acute or convalescent COVID-19.

The chain links TRBV25-1 to TRBJ1-1; TRBD1 agrees at 8 bases. Germline CDR1 is MGHDK and CDR2 is SYGVNS. The CDR3 length is 16 residues. J lost 4 bases, V lost 2 bases, and 9 bases had no gene match. In nucleotides, the CDR3 is TGTGCCAGCAGTGAAGGTGTAGGGACAGGTCGCACTGAAGCTTTCTTT. It encodes CASSEGVGTGRTEAFF.

V usage is TRBV9 and J usage is TRBJ1-6; 7 nucleotides agree with TRBD1. The junction had 8 bases not matched to a gene; V was cut back by 5 bases and J by 3 bases. There are 16 residues in the CDR3. CDR1 SGDLS and CDR2 YYNGEE come from the germline V gene. The CDR3 bases are TGTGCCAGCAGTAGGGACAGCTCGATCTATAATTCACCCCTCCACTTT. As protein: CASSRDSSIYNSPLHF.

This chain connects TRBV6-5 to TRBJ2-7, with 8 bases that match TRBD1. CDR3 length equals 14 residues. Germline V gene sequence: CDR1 MNHEY, CDR2 SVGAGI. Germline trimming cut 5 bases from V and 2 bases from J; bases unmatched to any gene: 5. CDR3 protein: CASSPRGPPYEQYF. For the CDR3, the DNA is TGTGCCAGCAGTCCCAGGGGGCCTCCCTACGAGCAGTACTTC.

The CDR3 DNA reads as TGTGCCAGCAGTTTCCAGGGAGAGACCCAGTACTTC. Translating it yields CASSFQGETQYF. This rearrangement joins TRBV12-3 or TRBV12-4 to TRBJ2-5; a weak D match, TRBD1 (5 bases). The CDR3 totals 12 residues. Trimming stripped 3 bases from V and 4 bases from J, with 6 bases between.

The CDR3 bases are TGCAGCGTTGAAAAGGGCAGCGGCGGGAACACCATATATTTT. Its protein is CSVEKGSGGNTIYF. The V call is TRBV29-1, the J call TRBJ1-3; no clear D. This CDR3 is built from 14 residues. V dropped 2 bases and J dropped 7 bases, with 15 bases sitting between them. Germline CDR1 and CDR2: SQVTM and ANQGSEA.

This chain joins TRBV9 and TRBJ1-1, with 7 bases aligning to TRBD1. This CDR3 contains 14 residues. CDR1 and CDR2 from the germline V gene are SGDLS and YYNGEE. V was clipped by 0 bases and J by 2 bases; unmatched bases: 1. CDR3 loop: CASSVDRGNTEAFF. The DNA of the CDR3 is TGTGCCAGCAGCGTAGACAGGGGCAACACTGAAGCTTTCTTT.

J is TRBJ1-1 and V is TRBV6-5; D gene ambiguous. V lost 6 bases and J 3 bases, leaving 17 bases between the germline ends. This CDR3 spans 15 amino acids. Germline loops: CDR1 MNHEY, CDR2 SVGAGI. The CDR3 here is CASRRGGTFDTEAFF. The DNA of the CDR3 is TGTGCCAGCAGACGCGGTGGTACTTTCGACACTGAAGCTTTCTTT.

This clone showed up just once. The genes are TRBV5-1 and TRBJ2-5, with D possibly being TRBD1 (5 bases). The CDR3 is 14 amino acids. The V end was cut by 0 bases, the J end by 9 bases, with 15 bases between. In germline, CDR1 is SGHRS, CDR2 YFSETQ. The CDR3 loop reads CASSLDTGQGAQYF. In nucleotides, the CDR3 is TGCGCCAGCAGCTTGGATACGGGCCAAGGGGCCCAGTACTTC.

The V and J genes are TRBV10-3 and TRBJ1-2; D unclear. The V end lost 10 bases, the J end lost 2 bases, and 8 bases lay between the germline ends. This CDR3 contains 11 residues. Per germline, CDR1 ENHRY and CDR2 SYGVKD. CDR3 DNA: TGTGCCACCGGAGAGAACTATGGCTACACCTTC. Protein sequence: CATGENYGYTF.

The V call is TRBV28, the J call TRBJ2-3; 8 bases match TRBD1. The CDR3 spans 15 residues. Germline V CDR1 and CDR2: MDHEN, SYDVKM. The junction had 9 bases not matched to a gene; V was cut back by 6 bases and J by 4 bases. This chain's CDR3 is CASRGRDRTPDTQYF. The CDR3, as DNA: TGTGCCAGCAGAGGGCGGGACAGGACCCCAGATACGCAGTATTTT.

V is TRBV29-1 and J is TRBJ1-1; 7 bases agree with TRBD1. Germline CDR1 reads SQVTM; CDR2 reads ANQGSEA. This CDR3 spans 12 amino acids. The V gene end was trimmed by 4 bases and the J gene end by 5 bases; junction bases not matched to a gene: 4. The CDR3 loop is CSVAGGRTEAFF. The CDR3 nucleotides read TGCAGCGTTGCAGGGGGGAGGACTGAAGCTTTCTTT.

The chain joins TRBV7-9 to TRBJ2-5; maybe TRBD1 (7 bases). CDR3 length equals 14 residues. Germline V gene data show CDR1 as SEHNR and CDR2 as FQNEAQ (reference sequence). V lost 3 bases and J lost 9, with 17 bases in between. CDR3 in DNA: TGTGCCAGCAGCTTCGCAGGGGGGCTTCGGGCCCAGTACTTC. It yields the protein CASSFAGGLRAQYF.

The rearrangement links TRBV9 to TRBJ2-3; D not resolved. Germline CDR1 is SGDLS and CDR2 is YYNGEE. The CDR3 runs 14 residues. Trimming cost V 4 bases and J 1 base, with 10 bases left between them. Here the CDR3 DNA reads TGTGCCAGCAGCCCCGGCGGCCGCACAGATACGCAGTATTTT. It is translated as CASSPGGRTDTQYF.

The chain uses TRBV29-1 and TRBJ2-1; 13 bases match TRBD2. CDR3 length equals 19 residues. The trim removed 5 bases at V and 0 bases at J, leaving 13 bases unmatched. Germline CDR1 and CDR2: SQVTM and ANQGSEA. CDR3 in DNA: TGCAGCGTTCAGAGGACTAGCGGGAGTTTCCTCCGCTCCTACAATGAGCAGTTCTTC. Protein sequence: CSVQRTSGSFLRSYNEQFF.

The J gene is TRBJ2-5, the V gene TRBV11-2; 8 bases map to TRBD2. Trimming removed 7 bases from V and 4 bases from J; junction bases left unmatched: 8. The germline CDR1 and CDR2 sequences are SGHAT and FQNNGV. CDR3 length: 14 residues. The CDR3 coding sequence is TGTGCCAGCACCCTGTCGGGAGGGGCAGAGACCCAGTACTTC. Translated, it gives CASTLSGGAETQYF. The full variable domain, with the rest looked up from reference TRBV11-2 and TRBJ2-5, is EAGVAQSPRYKIIEKRQSVAFWCNPISGHATLYWYQQILGQGPKLLIQFQNNGVVDDSQLPKDRFSAERLKGVDSTLKIQPAKLEDSAVYLCASTLSGGAETQYFGPGTRLLVL.

A single count supports this clone. This chain connects TRBV3-1 (or the pseudogene TRBV3-2) to TRBJ2-7; D may be TRBD2 (5 bases). Germline V gene data show CDR1 as LGHDT and CDR2 as YNNKEL (reference sequence). The germline V and J ends were trimmed by 4 bases and 3 bases, with 19 bases remaining between them. The CDR3 spans 16 residues. The CDR3, as DNA: TGTGCCAGCAGCCGCTGGTCCGCGGGCATCATCTACGAGCAGTACTTC. Its translation is CASSRWSAGIIYEQYF.

The chain has TRBV7-9 and TRBJ2-1, with 7 bases that match TRBD2. This CDR3 has 15 amino acids. V shed 2 bases and J 5 bases; nucleotides not matched to a gene: 6. CDR1 is SEHNR and CDR2 is FQNEAQ in the germline V gene (reference sequence). CDR3: CASSLQGGSDNEQFF. In DNA, the CDR3 is TGTGCCAGCAGCTTACAGGGCGGGAGCGACAATGAGCAGTTCTTC.

J is TRBJ2-7 and V is TRBV9; 10 bases fit TRBD1. Germline V gene lookup returns CDR1 SGDLS and CDR2 YYNGEE. J gave up 1 base and V 4 bases, and 5 bases lay outside the gene matches. This CDR3 contains 15 residues. CDR3 coding DNA: TGTGCCAGCAGCCGGGGACAGGGGATGTCCTACGAGCAGTACTTC. It specifies CASSRGQGMSYEQYF.

The chain is built from TRBV7-2 and TRBJ2-3, with TRBD2 matching over 10 bases. Germline V gives CDR1 SGHTA, CDR2 FQGNSA. V dropped 1 base and J dropped 4; count of bases not matched to a gene: 8. The length of the CDR3 is 17 residues. The CDR3 nucleotides read TGTGCCAGCAGCTTAGAAGGTAGCGGGAGGTTAGCAGATACGCAGTATTTT. As protein: CASSLEGSGRLADTQYF.

The V gene is TRBV4-3, the J gene TRBJ2-7; D might be TRBD2 (5 bases). CDR3 length equals 16 residues. The germline V gene encodes CDR1 LGHNA and CDR2 YSLEER. Between the trimmed V and J ends, which lost 0 bases and 0 bases, there was a span of 12 bases. The CDR3 loop reads CASSQDYSGFSYEQYF. The CDR3 nucleotides are TGCGCCAGCAGCCAAGACTACAGCGGTTTCTCCTACGAGCAGTACTTC.